These T cell receptor beta chains were read from a single sample in a study of shared clonotypes between healthy human individuals. Generated by immunoSEQ multiplex PCR, the TCRdb table keeps only in-frame clones and is missing some. The top ten hold roughly 24% of the sample, which has about 680,000 clones, roughly 94% seen once. Sequenced material: naive CD8+ T cells sorted from blood. The receptors shown here come from a man younger than 40 in good health. CDR3s include the opening cysteine and the closing phenylalanine or tryptophan. D genes are given only for firm matches. Only some rows state a clone size, as once, few, many or a class for expanded clones.

abundance	j_gene	len	d_gene	v_gene	CDR3aa	CDR3nt
-	TRBJ2-3	12	-	TRBV6-5	CASRGVADTQYF	TGTGCCAGCAGGGGGGTTGCAGATACGCAGTATTTT
-	TRBJ2-1	16	TRBD2	TRBV7-9	CASSLVTSARSNEQFF	TGTGCCAGCAGCTTAGTAACTAGCGCGCGCTCAAATGAGCAGTTCTTC
-	TRBJ1-3	17	-	TRBV7-6	CASSFLDGRSSGNTIYF	TGTGCCAGCAGCTTTCTCGATGGACGGAGCTCTGGAAACACCATATATTTT
-	TRBJ2-1	18	TRBD1	TRBV19	CASSLRDREFSPYNEQFF	TGTGCCAGTAGTCTCCGGGACAGGGAATTTTCGCCCTACAATGAGCAGTTCTTC
-	TRBJ1-1	14	-	TRBV9	CASSVGVGITEAFF	TGTGCCAGCAGCGTAGGAGTCGGGATCACTGAAGCTTTCTTT
-	TRBJ1-1	13	-	TRBV27	CASSAGVNTEAFF	TGTGCCAGCAGTGCAGGTGTGAACACTGAAGCTTTCTTT
once	TRBJ2-3	16	TRBD2	TRBV27	CASSWTSLTSTDTQYF	TGTGCCAGCAGTTGGACTAGCCTAACTAGCACAGATACGCAGTATTTT
-	TRBJ1-2	16	TRBD1	TRBV9	CASSVVQTGWDYGYTF	TGTGCCAGCAGCGTAGTACAGACAGGGTGGGACTATGGCTACACCTTC
-	TRBJ2-7	16	-	TRBV6-5	CASSYKPLTDSYEQYF	TGTGCCAGCAGTTACAAGCCCTTGACAGATTCCTACGAGCAGTACTTC
-	TRBJ1-1	12	-	TRBV28	CASSFRLYDAFF	TGTGCCAGCAGTTTTAGGCTGTATGATGCTTTCTTT
-	TRBJ2-7	14	-	TRBV7-2	CASSLVEGSYEQYF	TGTGCCAGCAGCTTAGTAGAGGGGTCTTACGAGCAGTACTTC
-	TRBJ2-5	14	-	TRBV4-1	CASSHRDPQETQYF	TGCGCCAGCAGCCATCGGGACCCCCAAGAGACCCAGTACTTC
-	TRBJ2-3	16	-	TRBV21-1	CASSKVGNFGTDTQYF	TGTGCCAGCAGCAAAGTCGGAAACTTCGGCACAGATACGCAGTATTTT
-	TRBJ2-7	14	TRBD2	TRBV7-9	CASSKRVAGYEQYF	TGTGCCAGCAGCAAAAGGGTAGCGGGATACGAGCAGTACTTC
-	TRBJ2-7	14	TRBD1	TRBV5-1	CASSLGQGYYEQYF	TGCGCCAGCAGTCTAGGACAGGGGTACTACGAGCAGTACTTC
-	TRBJ1-3	17	-	TRBV4-3	CASSQEGASSSGNTIYF	TGCGCCAGCAGCCAAGAGGGGGCCTCGAGCTCTGGAAACACCATATATTTT
-	TRBJ2-6	16	-	TRBV27	CATAGRLSSGANVLTF	TGTGCCACGGCGGGTCGGCTTAGCTCTGGGGCCAACGTCCTGACTTTC
-	TRBJ2-1	13	-	TRBV5-1	CASRGGTYNEQFF	TGCGCCAGCAGGGGGGGCACCTACAATGAGCAGTTCTTC
-	TRBJ2-1	16	-	TRBV10-1	CASSEGRDNPRNEQFF	TGCGCCAGCAGTGAGGGTCGGGATAACCCCCGCAATGAGCAGTTCTTC
-	TRBJ1-1	12	-	TRBV11-2	CASSLGGLGAFF	TGTGCCAGCAGCTTAGGGGGCCTGGGAGCTTTCTTT
-	TRBJ2-1	20	-	TRBV21-1	CASTKRLGEREIVSYNEQFF	TGTGCCAGCACCAAACGATTGGGGGAGCGGGAGATCGTCTCCTACAATGAGCAGTTCTTC
-	TRBJ2-7	14	-	TRBV27	CASSFSRSSYEQYF	TGTGCCAGCAGTTTTAGCCGCTCCTCCTACGAGCAGTACTTC
-	TRBJ1-5	16	TRBD1	TRBV7-9	CASSFSTGGASQPQHF	TGTGCCAGCAGCTTTTCGACAGGGGGCGCGTCTCAGCCCCAGCATTTT
-	TRBJ2-1	17	TRBD2	TRBV14	CASSPGLADRSYNEQFF	TGTGCCAGCAGTCCGGGACTAGCGGACAGATCCTACAATGAGCAGTTCTTC